These 19 T cell receptor beta chains came from one sample sequenced in a study of type 1 and type 2 diabetes patients. PCR was run on genomic DNA. Amplification of the beta chain CDR3 used 30 forward and 13 reverse multiplex primers. TCRdb re-analysed the multiplex PCR reads in MiXCR, keeping a single row per CDR3 protein. The data show under 300,000 distinct CDR3 sequences, around 47% seen once. Material for sequencing was peripheral blood mononuclear cells (PBMCs). These TCRs come from a man aged 18 to 30 with type 2 diabetes.

The chain uses TRBV4-1 and TRBJ2-5; D not resolved. V lost 0 bases and J lost 11, with 10 bases in between. This CDR3 region has 12 residues. CDR1 and CDR2 from the germline V gene are MGHRA and YSYEKL. This CDR3 is CASSQESNEQYF. DNA of the CDR3: TGCGCCAGCAGCCAAGAGAGCAATGAGCAGTACTTC.

This clonotype was seen a single time. This chain uses TRBV6-6 with TRBJ2-2; 10 bases line up with TRBD1. Trimming at V came to 6 bases and at J to 6 bases, leaving 7 bases not matched to a gene. Germline values: CDR1 MNHNY, CDR2 SVGAGI (reference sequence). The CDR3 consists of 15 residues. In nucleotides, the CDR3 is TGTGCCAGCAGACCGACAGGGGGCTCTTCCGGGGAGCTGTTTTTT. Protein: CASRPTGGSSGELFF.

J is TRBJ2-7 and V is TRBV10-3, with 7 bases that match TRBD2. The ends lost 4 bases at V and 6 bases at J; junction bases unmatched: 12. Germline-derived CDR1 and CDR2 are ENHRY and SYGVKD. The CDR3 length is 15 residues. The CDR3 DNA is TGTGCCATCAGTGCGGCACTAGCGTCGATCTCCGAGCAGTACTTC. Protein: CAISAALASISEQYF.

Details on this clonotype: A read error is possible here, since a much larger clone lies one base away. The chain is built from TRBV25-1 and TRBJ2-5; 9 bases line up with TRBD1. The CDR3 runs 15 residues. CDR1 is MGHDK and CDR2 is SYGVNS in the germline V gene. Losses at the gene ends were 8 bases for V and 9 bases for J; bases not matched to a gene: 16. Written as DNA, the CDR3 is TGTGCCAGCGGGATCCCCGGGACAGGGTCCGAGGCCCAGTACTTC. It encodes CASGIPGTGSEAQYF.

This clonotype was detected a few times. The chain combines TRBV7-2 with TRBJ1-4, with 10 nucleotides matching TRBD1. The CDR3 runs to 17 residues. The V segment lost 5 bases and the J segment 8 bases; nucleotides outside the gene matches: 14. The germline V gene encodes CDR1 SGHTA and CDR2 FQGNSA. For the CDR3, the DNA is TGTGCCAGCAGCCCCCGACAGGGGGCGAGAAGAGAGGAAAAACTGTTTTTT. It encodes CASSPRQGARREEKLFF.

This clonotype showed up just once. The rearrangement links TRBV7-3 to TRBJ2-7; unclear D gene. CDR1 and CDR2 (germline): SGHTA, FQGTGA. Deletions cut 2 bases from V and 2 bases from J, with 10 bases between. The CDR3 loop spans 14 amino acids. The CDR3 DNA reads TGTGCCAGCAGCTTAGGGATAGGTACCTACGAGCAGTACTTC. Its translation: CASSLGIGTYEQYF.

The rearrangement uses TRBV19 and TRBJ2-3; D may be TRBD1 or TRBD2 (5 bases each). CDR1 and CDR2 (germline): LNHDA, SQIVND (reference sequence). The CDR3 spans 13 residues. Between the trimmed V and J ends, which lost 5 bases and 14 bases, there was a span of 20 bases. The chain's CDR3 is CASSPPHGAFGYF. The CDR3 DNA reads TGTGCCAGTAGTCCTCCTCACGGGGCTTTCGGGTATTTT.

In the case of this clonotype: Germline and junction disagree at one end, which may indicate a read error. The rearrangement uses TRBV5-1 and TRBJ2-5; unclear D gene. With the DNA end fitting TRBJ2-1 better, the J assignment may be wrong. The CDR3 has 15 amino acids. Germline CDR1 and CDR2: SGHRS and YFSETQ. This chain's CDR3 is CASSPINQRYNEQFF. DNA of the CDR3: TGTGCCAGCAGCCCGATTAACCAGCGATACAATGAGCAGTTCTTC.

The chain couples TRBV7-2 to TRBJ2-3, with D perhaps assigned TRBD1 or TRBD2 (5 bases each). The CDR3 loop spans 16 amino acids. The germline gives CDR1 SGHTA, CDR2 FQGNSA. V was cut by 6 bases and J by 0 bases, with 16 bases left in between. For the CDR3, the DNA is TGTGCCAGCAGTGTCGGGGCTAGCCCTAGCACAGATACGCAGTATTTT. As protein: CASSVGASPSTDTQYF.

The CDR3, as DNA: TGTGCCAGCAGTTACTCTCCGCTTTATCGTCACGTACAAGAGACCCAGTACTTC. Residues: CASSYSPLYRHVQETQYF. The rearrangement joins TRBV6-5 to TRBJ2-5; D not certain. V dropped 0 bases and J dropped 2 bases, with 19 bases sitting between them. The CDR3 runs to 18 residues. CDR1 and CDR2 (germline): MNHEY, SVGAGI.

The chain uses TRBV6-4 and TRBJ2-5, with D possibly TRBD2 on 5 matching bases. The V and J ends lost 5 bases and 1 base respectively, with 14 bases between them. Germline values: CDR1 MRHNA, CDR2 SNTAGT. There are 15 residues in the CDR3. CDR3 in DNA: TGTGCCAGCAGTTTCCTAGGAGGTACCCAAGAGACCCAGTACTTC. It yields the protein CASSFLGGTQETQYF.

The table lists this clonotype with many counts. This chain connects TRBV15 to TRBJ2-7, with TRBD2 matching 11 bases. V lost 4 bases and J lost 0; bases outside the gene matches: 8. Germline V CDR1 and CDR2: LNHNV, YYDKDF (reference sequence). The CDR3 consists of 17 residues. In DNA form, the CDR3 reads TGTGCCACCAGCACCGGACTAGCGGGCCGGAGCTCCTACGAGCAGTACTTC. This translates into CATSTGLAGRSSYEQYF.

This clonotype was seen only a few times. V and J are TRBV6-1 and TRBJ2-1; 9 bases map to TRBD2. Germline V CDR1 and CDR2: MNHNS, SASEGT. The CDR3 runs 14 residues. V was clipped by 8 bases and J by 7 bases; unmatched bases: 9. The CDR3 bases are TGTGCCAGCTGGAAGCGGGGGGTATGGAATGAGCAGTTCTTC. As protein: CASWKRGVWNEQFF.

The chain employs TRBV7-3 and TRBJ2-7, with TRBD1 matching over 11 bases. The J call is in doubt because the DNA end fits TRBJ2-1 better. The germline gives CDR1 SGHTA, CDR2 FQGTGA. The CDR3 totals 14 residues. The CDR3 DNA reads TGTGCCATCAGTGATTGGACAGGGGGCGGCGAGCAGTTCTTC. It translates to CAISDWTGGGEQFF.

With regard to this clonotype: The missing conserved phenylalanine or tryptophan at the end of this CDR3 makes a read error likely. This chain uses TRBV14 with TRBJ2-3; D is possibly TRBD1 (5 bases). Germline values: CDR1 SGHDN, CDR2 FVKESK. V dropped 0 bases and J dropped 6 bases, with 16 bases sitting between them. The CDR3 length is 16 residues. In DNA, the CDR3 is TGTGCCAGCAGCCAAGAGGGCAGGGTATTGACCGATACGCAGTATCTT. Its protein product is CASSQEGRVLTDTQYL.

This sequence joins TRBV12-5 and TRBJ1-1, with D unclear. Trimming pared 0 bases from V and 3 bases from J, leaving 5 bases between. Per the germline V gene, CDR1 is LGHNT and CDR2 is FRNRAP. This CDR3 is 13 amino acids long. The CDR3 bases are TGTGCTAGTGGTTTGGTAGAGGACACTGAAGCTTTCTTT. Translated: CASGLVEDTEAFF.

The chain uses TRBV2 and TRBJ2-1; possible D gene TRBD1, 5 bases. V lost 5 bases, J lost 0 bases, and 11 bases lay in between. The germline V gene has CDR1 SNHLY and CDR2 FYNNEI. CDR3 size: 15 residues. For the CDR3, the DNA is TGTGCCAGCAGTAAGACAGTAAGCTCCTACAATGAGCAGTTCTTC. Protein: CASSKTVSSYNEQFF.

This clonotype was counted a few times. The chain joins TRBV6-6 to TRBJ2-1, with D possibly being TRBD2 (5 bases). CDR3 size: 12 residues. The V gene's germline CDR1 is MNHNY and CDR2 SVGAGI (reference sequence). The CDR3 sequence is CAILGNYNEQFF. CDR3 DNA sequence: TGTGCAATACTAGGGAATTACAATGAGCAGTTCTTC.

This clonotype has a count of ten or more. V is TRBV7-6 and J is TRBJ2-7; D is possibly TRBD2 (5 bases). Trimming shortened V by 4 bases and J by 2 bases, and 9 bases separated the two germline ends. The CDR3 totals 13 residues. Germline V gene lookup returns CDR1 SGHVS and CDR2 FNYEAQ. The chain's CDR3 is CASSSGLTYEQYF. CDR3 nucleotide sequence: TGTGCCAGCAGCTCCGGACTGACCTACGAGCAGTACTTC.